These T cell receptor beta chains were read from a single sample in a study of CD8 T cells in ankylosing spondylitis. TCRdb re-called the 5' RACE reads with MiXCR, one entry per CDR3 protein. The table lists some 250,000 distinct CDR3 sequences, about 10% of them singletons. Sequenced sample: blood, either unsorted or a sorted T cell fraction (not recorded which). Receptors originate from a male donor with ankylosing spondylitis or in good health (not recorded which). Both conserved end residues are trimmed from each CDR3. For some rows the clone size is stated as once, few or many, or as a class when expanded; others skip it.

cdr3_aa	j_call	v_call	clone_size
SVGQGETQY	TRBJ2-5	TRBV29-1	many
SAGQTSGNTIY	TRBJ1-3	TRBV29-1	many
ASSRTGILNGYT	TRBJ1-2	TRBV6-1	NA
ASRGNNSPLH	TRBJ1-6	TRBV28	NA
SAQHGGGPYNEQF	TRBJ2-1	TRBV20-1	many
ASSIRVSNQPQH	TRBJ1-5	TRBV4-1	many
ASSDTKVGETQY	TRBJ2-5	TRBV25-1	many
ANQESGTGNTIY	TRBJ1-3	TRBV12-3/TRBV12-4	few
ASRPSLASGANVLT	TRBJ2-6	TRBV7-9	NA
SASVSGGYNEQF	TRBJ2-1	TRBV20-1	many
ASSLAGTRQDTQY	TRBJ2-3	TRBV5-1	many
ASSDQQRSTEAF	TRBJ1-1	TRBV25-1	NA
ASSFWASGTSEQF	TRBJ2-1	TRBV12-3/TRBV12-4	many
ASTPLAGRYNEQF	TRBJ2-1	TRBV2	NA
ASSRPPLGIGGELF	TRBJ2-2	TRBV28	few
SVDQGLTEAF	TRBJ1-1	TRBV29-1	many
ASSFGGREKLF	TRBJ1-4	TRBV5-6	many
ASSLQGEGYT	TRBJ1-2	TRBV12-3/TRBV12-4	many
ASSYSPGNYGYT	TRBJ1-2	TRBV6-5	NA
SARDSGNYEQY	TRBJ2-7	TRBV20-1	NA
ASSLRTGGTQY	TRBJ2-5	TRBV5-1	many
ASSLASGGSYEQY	TRBJ2-7	TRBV5-1	many
SASPVQGTDTQY	TRBJ2-3	TRBV20-1	many
ASSYAPGGRLFMNTEAF	TRBJ1-1	TRBV6-5	many
ASSQAEGGSYNEQF	TRBJ2-1	TRBV4-1	few
ASSLIRTSGGYEQY	TRBJ2-7	TRBV6-1	many
ASSPGDRGVGYT	TRBJ1-2	TRBV18	NA
SARVRQGMNTEAF	TRBJ1-1	TRBV20-1	many
SAQREGLNTEAF	TRBJ1-1	TRBV20-1	many
ATSDGGEAF	TRBJ1-1	TRBV24-1	many
ATSRDILGNTDTQY	TRBJ2-3	TRBV15	many
ASSYKGSSYNEQF	TRBJ2-1	TRBV7-2	NA
SASMDRVNYGYT	TRBJ1-2	TRBV20-1	many
SARGGASTQPQH	TRBJ1-5	TRBV20-1	many
ASSQDRNQPQH	TRBJ1-5	TRBV3-1	many
ASSESETGGYGYT	TRBJ1-2	TRBV6-1	NA
ASSPGPVWGQGNYGYT	TRBJ1-2	TRBV5-1	many
ASGWGTSANTGELF	TRBJ2-2	TRBV12-5	NA
ASSLAKGNRRNTEAF	TRBJ1-1	TRBV5-1	few
ASSPRGGQVYYNEQF	TRBJ2-1	TRBV7-9	NA
ASSQGVLKRGNTGELF	TRBJ2-2	TRBV11-2	few